This T cell receptor beta chain was sequenced for a study of technical replicates of blood from a handful of donors. The CDR3 length is 13 residues. The trim removed 2 bases at V and 7 bases at J, leaving 7 bases unmatched. The V gene's germline CDR1 is SQVTM and CDR2 ANQGSEA. Repertoires were generated with immunoSEQ multiplex PCR, while TCRdb's copy carries only in-frame clones and drops some. Of approximately 50,000 clones listed, around 83% are singletons. What was sequenced was PBMCs. The clonotype originates from a human donor in good health. Some clones in this sample may be carry-over from other donors' samples. The J gene is TRBJ1-2, the V gene TRBV29-1; 7 bases align to TRBD1. Written as DNA, the CDR3 is TGCAGCGTTGAACTGGACAACAGGGGTGGCTACACCTTC. The encoded protein is CSVELDNRGGYTF.